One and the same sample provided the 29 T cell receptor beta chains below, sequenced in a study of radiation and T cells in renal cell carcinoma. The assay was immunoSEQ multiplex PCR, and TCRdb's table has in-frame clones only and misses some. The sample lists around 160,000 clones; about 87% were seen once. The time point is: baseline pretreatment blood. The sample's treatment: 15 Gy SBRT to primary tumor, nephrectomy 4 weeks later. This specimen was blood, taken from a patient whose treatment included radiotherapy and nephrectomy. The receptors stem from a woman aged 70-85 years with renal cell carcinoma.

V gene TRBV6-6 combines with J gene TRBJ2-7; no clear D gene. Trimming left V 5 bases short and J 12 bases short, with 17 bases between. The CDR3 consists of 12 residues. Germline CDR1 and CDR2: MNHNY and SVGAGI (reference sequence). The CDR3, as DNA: TGTGCCAGCAGTCCTTCCGCTCTAGACCCGTACTTC. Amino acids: CASSPSALDPYF.

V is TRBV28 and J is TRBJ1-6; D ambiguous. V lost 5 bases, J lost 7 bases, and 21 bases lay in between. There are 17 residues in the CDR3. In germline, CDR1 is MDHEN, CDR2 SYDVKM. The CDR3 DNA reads TGTGCCAGCAGTCTCCCGGTTCGTCAGGTCCCAAATTCACCCCTCCACTTT. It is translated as CASSLPVRQVPNSPLHF.

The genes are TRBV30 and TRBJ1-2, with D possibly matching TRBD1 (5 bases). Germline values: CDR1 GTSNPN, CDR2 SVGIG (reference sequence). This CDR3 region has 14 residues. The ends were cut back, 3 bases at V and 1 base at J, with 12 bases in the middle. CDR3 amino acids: CAWSPGQINYGYTF. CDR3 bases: TGTGCCTGGAGCCCAGGACAAATTAACTATGGCTACACCTTC.

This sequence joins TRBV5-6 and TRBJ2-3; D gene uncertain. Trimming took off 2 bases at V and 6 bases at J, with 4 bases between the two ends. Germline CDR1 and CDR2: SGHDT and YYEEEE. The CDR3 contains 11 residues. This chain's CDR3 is CASSFADTQYF. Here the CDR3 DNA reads TGTGCCAGCAGCTTTGCGGATACGCAGTATTTT.

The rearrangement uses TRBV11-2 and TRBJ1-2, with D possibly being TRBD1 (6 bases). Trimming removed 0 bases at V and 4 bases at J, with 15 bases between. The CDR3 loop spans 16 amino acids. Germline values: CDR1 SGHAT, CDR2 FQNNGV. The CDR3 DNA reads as TGTGCCAGCAGCTTAGATGGTACAGGGTATCCCTATGGCTACACCTTC. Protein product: CASSLDGTGYPYGYTF.

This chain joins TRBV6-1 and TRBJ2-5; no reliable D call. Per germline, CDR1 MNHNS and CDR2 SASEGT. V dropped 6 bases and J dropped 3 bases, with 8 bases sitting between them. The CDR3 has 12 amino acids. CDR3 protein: CASRRSEETQYF. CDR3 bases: TGTGCCAGCAGGAGAAGTGAAGAGACCCAGTACTTC.

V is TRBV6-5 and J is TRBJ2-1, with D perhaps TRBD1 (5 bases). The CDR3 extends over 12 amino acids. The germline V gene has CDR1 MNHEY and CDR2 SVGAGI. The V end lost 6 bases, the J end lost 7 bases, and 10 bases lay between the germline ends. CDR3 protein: CASSLGVNEQFF. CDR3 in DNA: TGTGCCAGCAGCTTAGGGGTGAATGAGCAGTTCTTC.

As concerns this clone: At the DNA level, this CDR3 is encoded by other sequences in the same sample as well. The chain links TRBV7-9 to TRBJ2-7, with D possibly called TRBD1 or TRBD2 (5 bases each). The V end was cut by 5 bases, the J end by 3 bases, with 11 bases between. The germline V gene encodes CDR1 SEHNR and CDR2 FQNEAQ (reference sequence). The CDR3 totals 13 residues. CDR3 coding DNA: TGTGCCAGCAGCACTGGGACCGTCTACGAGCAGTACTTC. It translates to CASSTGTVYEQYF.

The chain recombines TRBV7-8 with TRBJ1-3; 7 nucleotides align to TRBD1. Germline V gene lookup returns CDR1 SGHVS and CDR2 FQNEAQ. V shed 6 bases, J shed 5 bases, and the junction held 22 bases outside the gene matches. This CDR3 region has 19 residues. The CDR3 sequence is CASRPQKWTGGMLRNTIYF. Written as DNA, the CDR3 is TGTGCCAGCAGACCCCAGAAATGGACAGGCGGGATGCTACGAAACACCATATATTTT.

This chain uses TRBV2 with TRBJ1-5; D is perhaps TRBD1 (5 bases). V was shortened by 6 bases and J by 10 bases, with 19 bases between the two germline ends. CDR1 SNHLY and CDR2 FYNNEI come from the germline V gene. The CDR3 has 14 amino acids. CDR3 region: CASREGTGLDPQHF. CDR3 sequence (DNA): TGTGCCAGCAGAGAGGGGACCGGCCTCGATCCCCAGCATTTT.

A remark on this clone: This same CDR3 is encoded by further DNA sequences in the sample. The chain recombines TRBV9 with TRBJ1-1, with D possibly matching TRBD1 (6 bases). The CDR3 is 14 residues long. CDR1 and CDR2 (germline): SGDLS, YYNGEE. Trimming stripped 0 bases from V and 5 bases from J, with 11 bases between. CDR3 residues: CASSVAQGGTEAFF. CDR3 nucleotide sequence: TGTGCCAGCAGCGTAGCACAGGGAGGGACTGAAGCTTTCTTT.

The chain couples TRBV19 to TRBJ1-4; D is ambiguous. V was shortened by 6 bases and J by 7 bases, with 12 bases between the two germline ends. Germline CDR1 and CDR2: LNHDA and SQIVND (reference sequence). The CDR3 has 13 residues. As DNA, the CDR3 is TGTGCCAGTAGAAATACGAAGAGTGAAAAACTGTTTTTT. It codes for CASRNTKSEKLFF.

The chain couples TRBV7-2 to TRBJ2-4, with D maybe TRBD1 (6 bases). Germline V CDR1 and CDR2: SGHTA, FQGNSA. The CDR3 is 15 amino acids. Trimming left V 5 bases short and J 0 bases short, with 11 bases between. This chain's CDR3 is CASSAGVLAKNIQYF. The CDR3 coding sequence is TGTGCCAGCAGCGCAGGGGTCCTAGCCAAAAACATTCAGTACTTC.

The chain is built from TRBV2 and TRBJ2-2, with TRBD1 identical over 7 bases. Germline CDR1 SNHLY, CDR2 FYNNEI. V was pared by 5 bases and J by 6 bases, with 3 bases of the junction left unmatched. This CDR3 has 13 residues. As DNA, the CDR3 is TGTGCCAGCAGTACAGGGGTCCCCGGGGAGCTGTTTTTT. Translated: CASSTGVPGELFF.

The CDR3 protein is CASSLQGSTGTEAFF. CDR3 DNA sequence: TGCGCCAGCAGCCTTCAGGGGAGCACAGGGACTGAAGCTTTCTTT. V usage is TRBV5-1 and J usage is TRBJ1-1; D might be TRBD1 (6 bases). CDR1 and CDR2 (germline): SGHRS, YFSETQ. V shed 4 bases and J shed 5 bases, with 18 bases lying between them. This CDR3 spans 15 amino acids. Together with reference TRBV5-1 and TRBJ1-1, the CDR3 gives the full variable domain: KAGVTQTPRYLIKTRGQQVTLSCSPISGHRSVSWYQQTPGQGLQFLFEYFSETQRNKGNFPGRFSGRQFSNSRSEMNVSTLELGDSALYLCASSLQGSTGTEAFFGQGTRLTVV.

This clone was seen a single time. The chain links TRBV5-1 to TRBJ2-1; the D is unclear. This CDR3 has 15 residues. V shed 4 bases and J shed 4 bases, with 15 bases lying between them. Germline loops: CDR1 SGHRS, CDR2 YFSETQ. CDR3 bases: TGCGCCAGCAGCACCGACACGGCAAGGTACAATGAGCAGTTCTTC. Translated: CASSTDTARYNEQFF.

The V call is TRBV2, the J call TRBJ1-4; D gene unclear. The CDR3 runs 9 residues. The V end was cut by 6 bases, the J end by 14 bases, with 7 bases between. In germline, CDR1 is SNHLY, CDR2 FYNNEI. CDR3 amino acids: CASSRKLFF. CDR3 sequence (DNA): TGTGCCAGCAGCAGGAAGCTGTTTTTT.

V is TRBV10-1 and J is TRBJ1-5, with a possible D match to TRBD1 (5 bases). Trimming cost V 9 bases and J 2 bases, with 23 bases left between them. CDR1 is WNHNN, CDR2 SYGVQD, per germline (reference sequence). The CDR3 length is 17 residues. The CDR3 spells CASRGARARAGNQPQHF. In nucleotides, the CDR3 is TGCGCCAGTCGCGGGGCCCGGGCCAGGGCGGGCAATCAGCCCCAGCATTTT.

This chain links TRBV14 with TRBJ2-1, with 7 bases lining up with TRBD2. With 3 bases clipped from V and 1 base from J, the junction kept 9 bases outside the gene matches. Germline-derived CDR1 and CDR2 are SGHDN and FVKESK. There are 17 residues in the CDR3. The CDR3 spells CASSHSQGLGSYNEQFF. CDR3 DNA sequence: TGTGCCAGCAGCCACAGCCAAGGACTAGGTTCCTACAATGAGCAGTTCTTC.

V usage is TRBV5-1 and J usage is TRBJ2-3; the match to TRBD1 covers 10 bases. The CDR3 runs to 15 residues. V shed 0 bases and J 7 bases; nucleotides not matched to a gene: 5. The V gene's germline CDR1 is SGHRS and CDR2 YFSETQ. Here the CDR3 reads CASSLEGQGRNTQYF. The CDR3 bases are TGCGCCAGCAGCTTGGAGGGACAGGGGCGGAATACGCAGTATTTT.

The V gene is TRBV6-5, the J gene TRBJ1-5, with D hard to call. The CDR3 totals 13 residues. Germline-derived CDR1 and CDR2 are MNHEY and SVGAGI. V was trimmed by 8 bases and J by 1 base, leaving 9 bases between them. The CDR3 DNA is TGTGCCAGCGCTACACGGAGCAATCAGCCCCAGCATTTT. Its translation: CASATRSNQPQHF.

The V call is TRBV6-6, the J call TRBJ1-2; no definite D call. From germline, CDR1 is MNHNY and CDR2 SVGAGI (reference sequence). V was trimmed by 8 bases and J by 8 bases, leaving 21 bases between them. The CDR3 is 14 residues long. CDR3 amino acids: CASESSFQRRGYTF. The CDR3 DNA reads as TGTGCCAGCGAATCTTCCTTTCAGCGAAGGGGCTACACCTTC.

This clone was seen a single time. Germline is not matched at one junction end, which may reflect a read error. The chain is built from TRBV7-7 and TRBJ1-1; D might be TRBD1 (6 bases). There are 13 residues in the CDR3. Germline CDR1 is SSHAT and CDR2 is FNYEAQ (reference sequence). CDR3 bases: TGTGCTAGCAGCCGGACAGAGAACACTGAAGCTTTCTTT. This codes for CASSRTENTEAFF.

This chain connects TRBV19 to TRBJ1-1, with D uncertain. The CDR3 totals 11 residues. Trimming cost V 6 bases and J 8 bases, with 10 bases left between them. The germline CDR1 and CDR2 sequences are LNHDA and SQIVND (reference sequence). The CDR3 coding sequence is TGTGCCAGTAGCCTCGTGGGAGAAGCTTTCTTT. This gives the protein CASSLVGEAFF.

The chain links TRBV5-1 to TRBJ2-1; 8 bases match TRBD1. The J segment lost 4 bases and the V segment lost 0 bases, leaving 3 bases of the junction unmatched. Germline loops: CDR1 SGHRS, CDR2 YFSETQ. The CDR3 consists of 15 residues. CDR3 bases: TGCGCCAGCAGCTTGGAAAGGACAGGGTACAATGAGCAGTTCTTC. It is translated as CASSLERTGYNEQFF.

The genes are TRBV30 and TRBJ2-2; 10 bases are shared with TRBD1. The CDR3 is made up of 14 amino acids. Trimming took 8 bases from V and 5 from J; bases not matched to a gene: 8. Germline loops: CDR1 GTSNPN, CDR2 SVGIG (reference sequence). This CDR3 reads CARKGQGKTGELFF. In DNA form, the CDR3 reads TGTGCCAGGAAGGGACAGGGGAAAACCGGGGAGCTGTTTTTT.

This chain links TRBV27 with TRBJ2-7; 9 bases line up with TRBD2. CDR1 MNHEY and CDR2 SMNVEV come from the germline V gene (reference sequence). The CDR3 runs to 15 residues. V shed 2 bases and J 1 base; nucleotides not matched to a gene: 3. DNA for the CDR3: TGTGCCAGCAGTTTACTGGCGGGGGGGTCCTACGAGCAGTACTTC. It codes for CASSLLAGGSYEQYF.

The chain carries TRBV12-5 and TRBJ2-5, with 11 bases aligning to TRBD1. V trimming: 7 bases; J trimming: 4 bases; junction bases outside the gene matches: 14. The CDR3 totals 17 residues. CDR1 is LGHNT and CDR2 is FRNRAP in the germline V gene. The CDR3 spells CASAPPRRTGGGETQYF. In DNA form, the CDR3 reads TGTGCTAGTGCCCCACCTCGAAGGACAGGGGGCGGAGAGACCCAGTACTTC.

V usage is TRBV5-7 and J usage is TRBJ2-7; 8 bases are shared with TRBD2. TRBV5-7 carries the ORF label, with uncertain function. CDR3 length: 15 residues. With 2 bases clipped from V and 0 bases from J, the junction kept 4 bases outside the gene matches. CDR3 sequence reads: CASSFSSGFSYEQYF. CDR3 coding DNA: TGTGCCAGCAGCTTCTCTAGCGGGTTCTCCTACGAGCAGTACTTC.